This T cell receptor (beta chain) was captured in a study of CD8 T cells in ankylosing spondylitis. In its sample, this clonotype was seen many times. From the 5' RACE reads, TCRdb called clonotypes with MiXCR, one entry per CDR3 protein. The table lists 250,000 to 400,000 distinct CDR3 sequences, 11% of them singletons, with about 10% in the top ten. V lost 3 bases, J lost 1 base, and 3 bases lay in between. The CDR3 runs 12 residues. The sequenced sample was blood, either unsorted or a sorted T cell fraction (not recorded which). This receptor was obtained from a female donor with ankylosing spondylitis or in good health (not recorded which). The chain combines TRBV12-3 or TRBV12-4 with TRBJ1-1; no clear D gene. CDR3 amino acids: CASSLSNTEAFF. Here the CDR3 DNA reads TGTGCCAGCAGTTTGTCGAACACTGAAGCTTTCTTT.